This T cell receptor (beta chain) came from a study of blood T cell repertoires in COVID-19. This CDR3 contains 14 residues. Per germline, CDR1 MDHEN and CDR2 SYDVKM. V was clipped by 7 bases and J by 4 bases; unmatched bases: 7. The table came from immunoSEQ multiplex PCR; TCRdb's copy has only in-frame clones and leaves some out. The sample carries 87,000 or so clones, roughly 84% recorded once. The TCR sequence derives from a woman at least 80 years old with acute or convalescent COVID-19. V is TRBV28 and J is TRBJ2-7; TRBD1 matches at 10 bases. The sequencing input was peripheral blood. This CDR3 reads CASTAGQGLYEQYF. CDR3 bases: TGTGCCAGCACCGCGGGACAGGGGTTATACGAGCAGTACTTC.